This passage covers 8 T cell receptor beta chains from one sample sequenced in a study of blood T cell repertoires in COVID-19. Here immunoSEQ multiplex PCR was the method, and the copy in TCRdb shows in-frame clones only, minus some. The table records approximately 440,000 clones, around 89% of them present only once. Sequenced input: peripheral blood. These receptors all stem from a woman in her forties or fifties with COVID-19, enrolled during active disease.

This chain uses TRBV20-1 with TRBJ2-4; 8 positions agree with TRBD2. Per germline, CDR1 DFQATT and CDR2 SNEGSKA (reference sequence). This CDR3 is 17 amino acids long. Trimming removed 3 bases from V and 1 base from J; junction bases left unmatched: 11. The CDR3 here is CSASPVVAGKAKNIQYF. The CDR3, as DNA: TGCAGTGCTAGTCCAGTAGTAGCGGGGAAGGCCAAAAACATTCAGTACTTC.

This chain joins TRBV14 and TRBJ1-1; maybe TRBD1 (5 bases). Trimming stripped 1 base from V and 11 bases from J, with 11 bases between. This CDR3 is 12 amino acids long. Looked up from germline, CDR1 is SGHDN and CDR2 is FVKESK. In DNA form, the CDR3 reads TGTGCCAGCAGCCAAGCAGGGACTCGCGCTTTCTTT. Translating it yields CASSQAGTRAFF. The entire variable domain, with the rest obtained from reference TRBV14 and TRBJ1-1, is as follows: EAGVTQFPSHSVIEKGQTVTLRCDPISGHDNLYWYRRVMGKEIKFLLHFVKESKQDESGMPNNRFLAERTGGTYSTLKVQPAELEDSGVYFCASSQAGTRAFFGQGTRLTVV.

The count of this clone is one. The chain is built from TRBV5-1 and TRBJ2-5; 10 nucleotides match TRBD1. Losses at the gene ends were 3 bases for V and 5 bases for J; bases not matched to a gene: 4. Germline CDR1 reads SGHRS; CDR2 reads YFSETQ. This CDR3 is 14 amino acids long. CDR3 nucleotide sequence: TGCGCCAGCAGCTGGCCGGGACAGGGGGAGACCCAGTACTTC. It encodes CASSWPGQGETQYF.

This clone occurred a few times. The V and J genes are TRBV4-2 and TRBJ2-1; 8 bases map to TRBD2. CDR3 length: 17 amino acids. Per germline, CDR1 LGHNA and CDR2 YNFKEQ. V shed 1 base, J shed 8 bases, and the junction held 13 bases outside the gene matches. DNA of the CDR3: TGTGCCAGCAGCCAAGTTCTACCGGGGGGGGCAGTCGATGAGCAGTTCTTC. Translated, it gives CASSQVLPGGAVDEQFF.

The V and J genes are TRBV20-1 and TRBJ1-6; D call uncertain. Between the trimmed V and J ends, which lost 3 bases and 4 bases, there was a span of 10 bases. Germline CDR1 reads DFQATT; CDR2 reads SNEGSKA (reference sequence). The CDR3 has 14 amino acids. For the CDR3, the DNA is TGCAGTGCTAGTCGAGGCAGTTATAATTCACCCCTCCACTTT. Protein: CSASRGSYNSPLHF.

In DNA form, the CDR3 reads TGTGCCAGCAGCCTCGGGACAGTAAGATCTGGGGCCAACGTCCTGACTTTC. This gives the protein CASSLGTVRSGANVLTF. J is TRBJ2-6 and V is TRBV11-2, with 7 bases matching TRBD1. The V gene end was trimmed by 5 bases and the J gene end by 1 base; junction bases not matched to a gene: 8. The CDR3 extends over 17 amino acids. Per the germline V gene, CDR1 is SGHAT and CDR2 is FQNNGV.

This sequence joins TRBV19 and TRBJ2-2, with D possibly TRBD1 on 6 matching bases. The germline V and J ends were trimmed by 8 bases and 2 bases, with 12 bases remaining between them. CDR3 length: 14 residues. CDR1 and CDR2 from the germline V gene are LNHDA and SQIVND (reference sequence). The CDR3 region is CASQGIANTGELFF. The CDR3 DNA reads TGTGCCAGTCAGGGGATTGCAAACACCGGGGAGCTGTTTTTT.

This clone was detected only once. The chain combines TRBV2 with TRBJ2-3; D gene ambiguous. The germline CDR1 and CDR2 sequences are SNHLY and FYNNEI. Trimming shortened V by 5 bases and J by 2 bases, and 8 bases separated the two germline ends. There are 13 residues in the CDR3. CDR3 amino acids: CASSLSFTDTQYF. CDR3 bases: TGTGCCAGCAGTCTTAGCTTCACAGATACGCAGTATTTT.